This TCR beta chain derives from a study of T cell changes during pregnancy in multiple sclerosis. Germline CDR1 MGHRA, CDR2 YSYEKL. Trimming pared 3 bases from V and 2 bases from J, leaving 7 bases between. This CDR3 contains 13 residues. Data came from immunoSEQ multiplex PCR; TCRdb stores just in-frame clones and leaves some out. The sample has fewer than 110,000 clones, roughly 93% seen once. The sequencing here drew on peripheral blood, taken after pregnancy. The rearrangement joins TRBV4-1 to TRBJ2-5; weak D call: TRBD1 (6 bases). The TCR was taken from a female donor with multiple sclerosis, enrolled in a pregnancy study. The CDR3 loop is CASSQGAQETQYF. As DNA, the CDR3 is TGCGCCAGCAGCCAGGGGGCTCAAGAGACCCAGTACTTC.